This T cell receptor beta chain derives from a study of blood T cell repertoires in COVID-19. The overall study: Acute-phase and convalescent COVID-19 samples originated in the United States, Italy and Spain. Nucleic acid was either cDNA or gDNA, and it came from T cells, B-cell-depleted T cells, or PBMCs.

Authors' data handling: Scientists estimated how many nucleated cells there were by amplifying reference gene primers. Libraries were prepared by immunoSEQ multiplex PCR; TCRdb keeps only in-frame clonotypes and omits some of them. V and J calls and clone size are given by that table; D and trimming were obtained from the DNA. The data contain 20,000 to 25,000 clones, 80% of them singletons. The sequenced sample consisted of peripheral blood. The origin of this receptor is a man in his fifties or sixties with active COVID-19.

The CDR3 sequence is CATSRDRDTLPRYNEQFF. Here the CDR3 DNA reads TGTGCCACCAGCAGAGACCGAGACACCTTACCCCGATACAATGAGCAGTTCTTC. The chain uses TRBV15 and TRBJ2-1; D ambiguous. Germline V gene data show CDR1 as LNHNV and CDR2 as YYDKDF (reference sequence). Trimming took off 0 bases at V and 4 bases at J, with 19 bases between the two ends. This CDR3 spans 18 amino acids.